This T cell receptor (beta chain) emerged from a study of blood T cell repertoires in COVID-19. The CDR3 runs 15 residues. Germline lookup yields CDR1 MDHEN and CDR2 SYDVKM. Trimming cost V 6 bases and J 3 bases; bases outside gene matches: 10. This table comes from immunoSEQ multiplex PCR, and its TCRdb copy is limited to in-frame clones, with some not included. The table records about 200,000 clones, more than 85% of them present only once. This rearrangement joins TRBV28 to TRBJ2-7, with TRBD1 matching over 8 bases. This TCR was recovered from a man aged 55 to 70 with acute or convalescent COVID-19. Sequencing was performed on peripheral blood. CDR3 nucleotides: TGTGCCAGCAGAGATGCCGGGACAGGCCTCTACGAGCAGTACTTC. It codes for CASRDAGTGLYEQYF. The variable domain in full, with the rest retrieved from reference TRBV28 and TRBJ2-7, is DVKVTQSSRYLVKRTGEKVFLECVQDMDHENMFWYRQDPGLGLRLIYFSYDVKMKEKGDIPEGYSVSREKKERFSLILESASTNQTSMYLCASRDAGTGLYEQYFGPGTRLTVT.